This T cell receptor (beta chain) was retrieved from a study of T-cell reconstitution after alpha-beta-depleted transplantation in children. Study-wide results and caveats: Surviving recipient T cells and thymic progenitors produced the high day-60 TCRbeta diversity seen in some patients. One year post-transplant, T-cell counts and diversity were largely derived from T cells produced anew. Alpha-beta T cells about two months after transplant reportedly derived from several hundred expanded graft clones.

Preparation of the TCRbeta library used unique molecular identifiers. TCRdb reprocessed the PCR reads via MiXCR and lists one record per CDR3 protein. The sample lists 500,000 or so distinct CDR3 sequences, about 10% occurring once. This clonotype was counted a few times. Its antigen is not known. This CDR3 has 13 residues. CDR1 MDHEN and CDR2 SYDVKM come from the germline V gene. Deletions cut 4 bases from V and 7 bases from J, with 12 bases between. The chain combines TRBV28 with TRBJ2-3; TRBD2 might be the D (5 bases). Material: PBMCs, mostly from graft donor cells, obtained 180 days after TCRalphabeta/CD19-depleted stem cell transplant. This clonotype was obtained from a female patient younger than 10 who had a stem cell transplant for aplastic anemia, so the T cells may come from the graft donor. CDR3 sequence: CASSYYPGYTQYF. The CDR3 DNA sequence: TGTGCCAGCAGTTACTATCCGGGGTATACGCAGTATTTT.